Each of the 4 T cell receptor beta chains below was sequenced from the same sample in a study of blood T cell repertoires in COVID-19. Repertoires were generated with immunoSEQ multiplex PCR, while TCRdb's copy carries only in-frame clones and drops some. The profile shows approximately 270,000 clones, 80% to 90% of them singletons. Sequenced input: PBMCs or T cells enriched from blood (not recorded which). The receptor source for this set is a woman aged 30 to 39 who had recovered from COVID-19.

This chain joins TRBV7-9 and TRBJ2-7; 8 bases agree with TRBD1. CDR1 and CDR2 (germline): SEHNR, FQNEAQ (reference sequence). This CDR3 contains 13 residues. V was clipped by 5 bases and J by 6 bases; unmatched bases: 6. Here the CDR3 DNA reads TGTGCCAGCAGCCAGACAGGGGTTGGCGAGCAGTACTTC. Protein: CASSQTGVGEQYF. The full variable domain, rest sourced from reference TRBV7-9 and TRBJ2-7, is DTGVSQNPRHKITKRGQNVTFRCDPISEHNRLYWYRQTLGQGPEFLTYFQNEAQLEKSRLLSDRFSAERPKGSFSTLEIQRTEQGDSAMYLCASSQTGVGEQYFGPGTRLTVT.

The DNA of the CDR3 is TGTGCCACCAGTGATTTGCGCTCAGGGTATGGCGGGGAGCTGTTTTTT. Its protein is CATSDLRSGYGGELFF. The chain uses TRBV24-1 and TRBJ2-2; weak D call: TRBD1 (5 bases). Germline lookup yields CDR1 KGHDR and CDR2 SFDVKD. V gave up 0 bases and J gave up 7 bases, with 14 bases separating them. This CDR3 is 16 amino acids long.

The CDR3 sequence is CASRLEPNSYEQYF. As DNA, the CDR3 is TGTGCCAGCAGACTTGAGCCAAACTCCTACGAGCAGTACTTC. The chain has TRBV7-9 and TRBJ2-7, with D hard to call. The germline V gene has CDR1 SEHNR and CDR2 FQNEAQ (reference sequence). The CDR3 runs 14 residues. V lost 6 bases to trimming and J lost 0 bases, with 12 bases between them.

The rearrangement uses TRBV18 and TRBJ1-1, with D maybe TRBD1 (5 bases). The CDR3 length is 14 residues. Trimming took off 0 bases at V and 4 bases at J, with 9 bases between the two ends. The V gene's germline CDR1 is KGHSH and CDR2 LQKENI. CDR3 residues: CASSPPFGGTEAFF. CDR3 nucleotides: TGTGCCAGCTCACCACCGTTCGGGGGCACTGAAGCTTTCTTT.